Listed below are T cell receptor beta chains from one sample, sequenced in a study of beta chain features in type 1 diabetes. This table comes from immunoSEQ multiplex PCR, and its TCRdb copy is limited to in-frame clones, with some not included. The repertoire holds a few hundred thousand clones, with 10% to 15% as singletons. The sequencing input was naive CD4+ T cells from blood. The origin of the receptors is a man younger than 35 in good health. Each CDR3 is given with its conserved first and last residue. The order of the fields is V gene, J gene, clone size, CDR3 length, D gene, CDR3 protein, CDR3 DNA. The D gene is left open where the match is weak. Only some rows state a clone size, as once, few, many or a class for expanded clones.

v_call: TRBV9; j_call: TRBJ2-1; clone_size: .; cdr3_length: 15; d_call: .; cdr3_aa: CASSVGYWGPDEQFF; cdr3_nt: TGTGCCAGCAGCGTAGGGTACTGGGGGCCCGATGAGCAGTTCTTC
v_call: TRBV6-1; j_call: TRBJ1-2; clone_size: .; cdr3_length: 14; d_call: .; cdr3_aa: CASSDASYPYGYTF; cdr3_nt: TGTGCCAGCAGTGACGCCAGTTACCCTTATGGCTACACCTTC
v_call: TRBV7-2; j_call: TRBJ2-2; clone_size: few; cdr3_length: 14; d_call: .; cdr3_aa: CASHWAPNTGELFF; cdr3_nt: TGTGCCAGCCATTGGGCGCCGAACACCGGGGAGCTGTTTTTT
v_call: TRBV18; j_call: TRBJ1-1; clone_size: .; cdr3_length: 16; d_call: TRBD1; cdr3_aa: CASSPEMGQPDTEAFF; cdr3_nt: TGTGCCAGCTCACCAGAGATGGGACAGCCGGACACTGAAGCTTTCTTT
v_call: TRBV18; j_call: TRBJ2-7; clone_size: .; cdr3_length: 16; d_call: .; cdr3_aa: CASSPRQAASSYEQYF; cdr3_nt: TGTGCCAGCTCACCACGCCAGGCAGCCAGCTCCTACGAGCAGTACTTC
v_call: TRBV11-2; j_call: TRBJ2-1; clone_size: few; cdr3_length: 13; d_call: .; cdr3_aa: CASSLASYNEQFF; cdr3_nt: TGTGCCAGCAGCTTAGCCTCGTACAATGAGCAGTTCTTC
v_call: TRBV4-2; j_call: TRBJ2-1; clone_size: .; cdr3_length: 16; d_call: TRBD1; cdr3_aa: CASSQRTGGGDNEQFF; cdr3_nt: TGTGCCAGCAGCCAGAGGACAGGGGGAGGTGATAATGAGCAGTTCTTC
v_call: TRBV7-2; j_call: TRBJ2-7; clone_size: .; cdr3_length: 16; d_call: .; cdr3_aa: CASSLEPAGRWLEQYF; cdr3_nt: TGTGCCAGCAGCTTAGAGCCGGCGGGAAGGTGGCTCGAGCAGTACTTC
v_call: TRBV18; j_call: TRBJ1-5; clone_size: .; cdr3_length: 15; d_call: .; cdr3_aa: CASSPVDGRSQPQHF; cdr3_nt: TGTGCCAGCTCACCCGTGGACGGGAGGAGTCAGCCCCAGCATTTT
v_call: TRBV14; j_call: TRBJ2-3; clone_size: .; cdr3_length: 16; d_call: TRBD2; cdr3_aa: CASSRRLAGTTDTQYF; cdr3_nt: TGTGCCAGCAGCCGAAGACTAGCGGGAACCACAGATACGCAGTATTTT
v_call: TRBV7-9; j_call: TRBJ1-1; clone_size: few; cdr3_length: 14; d_call: .; cdr3_aa: CASSLGQSNTEAFF; cdr3_nt: TGTGCCAGCAGCTTAGGCCAGTCGAACACTGAAGCTTTCTTT
v_call: TRBV30; j_call: TRBJ2-1; clone_size: few; cdr3_length: 15; d_call: .; cdr3_aa: CAWISSGSPYNEQFF; cdr3_nt: TGTGCCTGGATTTCGTCGGGGAGTCCCTACAATGAGCAGTTCTTC
v_call: TRBV27; j_call: TRBJ2-3; clone_size: .; cdr3_length: 16; d_call: TRBD2; cdr3_aa: CASSARLAGVTDTQYF; cdr3_nt: TGTGCCAGCTCCGCCCGACTAGCGGGGGTCACAGATACGCAGTATTTT
v_call: TRBV7-2; j_call: TRBJ2-3; clone_size: few; cdr3_length: 15; d_call: TRBD1; cdr3_aa: CASSLALTGADTQYF; cdr3_nt: TGTGCCAGCAGCTTAGCCTTAACAGGGGCAGATACGCAGTATTTT
v_call: TRBV9; j_call: TRBJ2-5; clone_size: .; cdr3_length: 15; d_call: TRBD2; cdr3_aa: CASSGSGGTQETQYF; cdr3_nt: TGTGCCAGCAGCGGTAGCGGGGGGACCCAAGAGACCCAGTACTTC
v_call: TRBV4-3; j_call: TRBJ1-1; clone_size: .; cdr3_length: 14; d_call: .; cdr3_aa: CASSRGPMNTEAFF; cdr3_nt: TGCGCCAGCAGCCGGGGCCCCATGAACACTGAAGCTTTCTTT
v_call: TRBV30; j_call: TRBJ2-2; clone_size: .; cdr3_length: 14; d_call: .; cdr3_aa: CAWSTDSNTGELFF; cdr3_nt: TGTGCCTGGAGTACTGACTCTAACACCGGGGAGCTGTTTTTT
v_call: TRBV7-9; j_call: TRBJ1-3; clone_size: .; cdr3_length: 12; d_call: .; cdr3_aa: CASSPSPNTIYF; cdr3_nt: TGTGCCAGCAGCCCGTCCCCAAACACCATATATTTT
v_call: TRBV30; j_call: TRBJ2-1; clone_size: .; cdr3_length: 16; d_call: TRBD2; cdr3_aa: CAWSILPPGLRNEQFF; cdr3_nt: TGTGCCTGGAGTATCCTCCCCCCGGGACTACGAAATGAGCAGTTCTTC
v_call: TRBV20-1; j_call: TRBJ2-7; clone_size: .; cdr3_length: 11; d_call: .; cdr3_aa: CSAPGGYEQYF; cdr3_nt: TGCAGTGCTCCCGGAGGCTACGAGCAGTACTTC
v_call: TRBV4-3; j_call: TRBJ2-1; clone_size: few; cdr3_length: 17; d_call: .; cdr3_aa: CASSQEVGLFSYNEQFF; cdr3_nt: TGCGCCAGCAGCCAAGAGGTTGGACTATTCTCCTACAATGAGCAGTTCTTC
v_call: TRBV30; j_call: TRBJ2-1; clone_size: .; cdr3_length: 11; d_call: .; cdr3_aa: CAWSRVGEQFF; cdr3_nt: TGTGCCTGGAGCCGGGTTGGTGAGCAGTTCTTC
v_call: TRBV4-3; j_call: TRBJ2-4; clone_size: few; cdr3_length: 15; d_call: TRBD2; cdr3_aa: CASSPFPGGPNIQYF; cdr3_nt: TGCGCCAGCAGCCCCTTTCCGGGGGGGCCAAACATTCAGTACTTC
v_call: TRBV5-4; j_call: TRBJ1-2; clone_size: few; cdr3_length: 15; d_call: .; cdr3_aa: CASSFQVRANYGYTF; cdr3_nt: TGTGCCAGCAGCTTTCAGGTCCGAGCTAACTATGGCTACACCTTC
v_call: TRBV7-8; j_call: TRBJ1-1; clone_size: .; cdr3_length: 15; d_call: TRBD1; cdr3_aa: CASSFPRQGNTEAFF; cdr3_nt: TGTGCCAGCAGCTTTCCGAGACAGGGAAACACTGAAGCTTTCTTT
v_call: TRBV5-1; j_call: TRBJ1-4; clone_size: few; cdr3_length: 14; d_call: TRBD1; cdr3_aa: CASSSGTVNEKLFF; cdr3_nt: TGCGCCAGCAGCTCTGGGACAGTTAATGAAAAACTGTTTTTT
v_call: TRBV9; j_call: TRBJ2-2; clone_size: few; cdr3_length: 18; d_call: TRBD1; cdr3_aa: CASSVLPGGGQGSGELFF; cdr3_nt: TGTGCCAGCAGCGTCCTCCCCGGGGGTGGACAGGGCTCCGGGGAGCTGTTTTTT
v_call: TRBV6-5; j_call: TRBJ1-4; clone_size: few; cdr3_length: 15; d_call: .; cdr3_aa: CASSRAGRSNEKLFF; cdr3_nt: TGTGCCAGCAGTCGCGCCGGGAGGAGTAATGAAAAACTGTTTTTT
v_call: TRBV19; j_call: TRBJ2-7; clone_size: many; cdr3_length: 16; d_call: TRBD2; cdr3_aa: CASTAGLAGPGGEQYF; cdr3_nt: TGTGCCAGTACCGCGGGACTAGCGGGTCCCGGGGGGGAGCAGTACTTC
v_call: TRBV6-1; j_call: TRBJ1-1; clone_size: once; cdr3_length: 14; d_call: .; cdr3_aa: CASSENGATDEAFF; cdr3_nt: TGTGCCAGCAGTGAAAATGGGGCCACGGATGAAGCTTTCTTT
v_call: TRBV7-2; j_call: TRBJ2-2; clone_size: .; cdr3_length: 16; d_call: TRBD2; cdr3_aa: CASSFSSGGAVGELFF; cdr3_nt: TGTGCCAGCAGCTTTTCTAGCGGGGGGGCGGTTGGGGAGCTGTTTTTT
v_call: TRBV18; j_call: TRBJ2-7; clone_size: .; cdr3_length: 15; d_call: .; cdr3_aa: CASSPQQGVSYEQYF; cdr3_nt: TGTGCCAGCTCACCACAACAGGGAGTTTCCTACGAGCAGTACTTC
v_call: TRBV5-1; j_call: TRBJ2-1; clone_size: few; cdr3_length: 19; d_call: TRBD2; cdr3_aa: CASSLGKPGLAGGLNEQFF; cdr3_nt: TGCGCCAGCAGCTTGGGAAAGCCGGGACTAGCGGGGGGGCTGAATGAGCAGTTCTTC
v_call: TRBV30; j_call: TRBJ2-7; clone_size: few; cdr3_length: 9; d_call: .; cdr3_aa: CAFEYEQYF; cdr3_nt: TGTGCCTTCGAGTACGAGCAGTACTTC
v_call: TRBV29-1; j_call: TRBJ1-5; clone_size: few; cdr3_length: 13; d_call: TRBD1; cdr3_aa: CSVDQGAGQPQHF; cdr3_nt: TGCAGCGTTGACCAGGGGGCGGGCCAGCCCCAGCATTTT
v_call: TRBV11-2; j_call: TRBJ1-1; clone_size: few; cdr3_length: 13; d_call: .; cdr3_aa: CASSGQMNTEAFF; cdr3_nt: TGTGCCAGTTCCGGACAGATGAACACTGAAGCTTTCTTT
v_call: TRBV7-2; j_call: TRBJ1-6; clone_size: few; cdr3_length: 15; d_call: .; cdr3_aa: CASSLGWRENSPLHF; cdr3_nt: TGTGCCAGCAGCTTAGGTTGGAGGGAGAATTCACCCCTCCACTTT
v_call: TRBV19; j_call: TRBJ2-4; clone_size: .; cdr3_length: 15; d_call: .; cdr3_aa: CASSIQGLAKNIQYF; cdr3_nt: TGTGCCAGTAGTATTCAGGGCTTAGCCAAAAACATTCAGTACTTC
v_call: TRBV7-2; j_call: TRBJ2-1; clone_size: few; cdr3_length: 14; d_call: TRBD2; cdr3_aa: CASSLVGRDNEQFF; cdr3_nt: TGTGCCAGCAGCTTAGTGGGGAGGGACAATGAGCAGTTCTTC
v_call: TRBV10-3; j_call: TRBJ2-7; clone_size: .; cdr3_length: 10; d_call: .; cdr3_aa: CASHPVQGDF; cdr3_nt: TGTGCCTCCCATCCTGTACAGGGAGACTTC
v_call: TRBV5-1; j_call: TRBJ2-7; clone_size: .; cdr3_length: 13; d_call: .; cdr3_aa: CASGKTDSYEQYF; cdr3_nt: TGCGCCAGCGGGAAGACAGATTCCTACGAGCAGTACTTC
v_call: TRBV29-1; j_call: TRBJ1-1; clone_size: few; cdr3_length: 11; d_call: .; cdr3_aa: CSAETSTEAFF; cdr3_nt: TGCAGCGCCGAGACAAGCACTGAAGCTTTCTTT
v_call: TRBV9; j_call: TRBJ2-1; clone_size: .; cdr3_length: 15; d_call: TRBD1; cdr3_aa: CASSSTGVIGNEQFF; cdr3_nt: TGTGCCAGCAGCTCCACAGGGGTCATAGGGAATGAGCAGTTCTTC
v_call: TRBV9; j_call: TRBJ1-3; clone_size: .; cdr3_length: 16; d_call: .; cdr3_aa: CASSVALPGSGNTIYF; cdr3_nt: TGTGCCAGCAGCGTAGCCCTCCCGGGATCCGGAAACACCATATATTTT
v_call: TRBV10-3; j_call: TRBJ1-1; clone_size: .; cdr3_length: 14; d_call: TRBD1; cdr3_aa: CAISATGGDTEAFF; cdr3_nt: TGTGCCATCAGTGCGACAGGGGGTGATACTGAAGCTTTCTTT
v_call: TRBV9; j_call: TRBJ1-5; clone_size: .; cdr3_length: 14; d_call: TRBD1; cdr3_aa: CASSGDSSNQPQHF; cdr3_nt: TGTGCCAGCAGCGGGGACAGTAGCAATCAGCCCCAGCATTTT
v_call: TRBV5-4; j_call: TRBJ2-2; clone_size: .; cdr3_length: 17; d_call: TRBD2; cdr3_aa: CASRRLAGGLNTGELFF; cdr3_nt: TGTGCCAGCAGACGTCTAGCGGGAGGCCTTAACACCGGGGAGCTGTTTTTT
v_call: TRBV7-3; j_call: TRBJ2-5; clone_size: .; cdr3_length: 13; d_call: .; cdr3_aa: CASSFHREETQYF; cdr3_nt: TGTGCCAGCAGCTTTCACAGGGAAGAGACCCAGTACTTC
v_call: TRBV7-2; j_call: TRBJ2-3; clone_size: few; cdr3_length: 15; d_call: TRBD2; cdr3_aa: CASSFSGVHTDTQYF; cdr3_nt: TGTGCCAGCAGCTTTAGCGGGGTCCACACAGATACGCAGTATTTT
v_call: TRBV15; j_call: TRBJ1-5; clone_size: few; cdr3_length: 13; d_call: TRBD1; cdr3_aa: CATMAGGNQPQHF; cdr3_nt: TGTGCCACGATGGCAGGGGGTAATCAGCCCCAGCATTTT
v_call: TRBV15; j_call: TRBJ2-5; clone_size: few; cdr3_length: 13; d_call: .; cdr3_aa: CATSVGRQETQYF; cdr3_nt: TGTGCCACCAGCGTAGGCAGGCAAGAGACCCAGTACTTC